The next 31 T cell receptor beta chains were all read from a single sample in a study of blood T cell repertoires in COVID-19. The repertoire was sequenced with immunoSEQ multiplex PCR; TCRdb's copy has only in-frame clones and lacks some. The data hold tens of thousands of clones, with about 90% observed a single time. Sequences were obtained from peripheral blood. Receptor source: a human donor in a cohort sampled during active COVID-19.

The CDR3 is CASSEPGQTYEQYF. The CDR3 coding sequence is TGTGCCAGCAGTGAGCCGGGACAGACCTACGAGCAGTACTTC. The V call is TRBV25-1, the J call TRBJ2-7, with 7 bases lining up with TRBD1. V dropped 3 bases and J dropped 2; count of bases not matched to a gene: 4. Germline CDR1 and CDR2: MGHDK and SYGVNS. This CDR3 contains 14 residues.

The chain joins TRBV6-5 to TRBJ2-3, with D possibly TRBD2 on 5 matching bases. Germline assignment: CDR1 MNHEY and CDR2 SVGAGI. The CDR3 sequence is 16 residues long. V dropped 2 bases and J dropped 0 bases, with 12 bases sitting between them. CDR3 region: CASSYAGGSSTDTQYF. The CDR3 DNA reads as TGTGCCAGCAGTTACGCGGGCGGTTCTAGCACAGATACGCAGTATTTT.

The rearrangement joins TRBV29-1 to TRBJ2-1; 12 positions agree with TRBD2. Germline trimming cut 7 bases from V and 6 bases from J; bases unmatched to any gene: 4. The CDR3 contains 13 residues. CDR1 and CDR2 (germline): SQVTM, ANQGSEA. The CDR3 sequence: CSDLAGGFNEQFF. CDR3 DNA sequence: TGCAGCGATCTAGCGGGAGGGTTCAATGAGCAGTTCTTC.

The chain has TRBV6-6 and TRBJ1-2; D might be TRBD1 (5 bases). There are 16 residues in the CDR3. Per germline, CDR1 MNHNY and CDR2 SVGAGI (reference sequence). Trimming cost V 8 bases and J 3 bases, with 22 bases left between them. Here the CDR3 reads CASGSRGGIGDYGYTF. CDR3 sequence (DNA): TGTGCCAGCGGCTCTAGGGGTGGAATTGGTGACTATGGCTACACCTTC.

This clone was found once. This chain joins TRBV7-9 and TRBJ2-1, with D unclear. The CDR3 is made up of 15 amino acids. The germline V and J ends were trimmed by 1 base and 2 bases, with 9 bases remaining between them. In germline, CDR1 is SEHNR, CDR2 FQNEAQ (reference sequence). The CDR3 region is CASSLGSTTYNEQFF. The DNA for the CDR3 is TGTGCCAGCAGCTTAGGTAGCACCACCTACAATGAGCAGTTCTTC.

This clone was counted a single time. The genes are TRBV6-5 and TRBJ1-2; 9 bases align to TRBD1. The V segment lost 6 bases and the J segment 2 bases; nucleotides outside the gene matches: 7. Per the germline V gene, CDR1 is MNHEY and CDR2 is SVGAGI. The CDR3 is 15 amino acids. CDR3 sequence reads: CASSDNTGGNYGYTF. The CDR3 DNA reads TGTGCCAGCAGCGATAACACAGGGGGCAACTATGGCTACACCTTC.

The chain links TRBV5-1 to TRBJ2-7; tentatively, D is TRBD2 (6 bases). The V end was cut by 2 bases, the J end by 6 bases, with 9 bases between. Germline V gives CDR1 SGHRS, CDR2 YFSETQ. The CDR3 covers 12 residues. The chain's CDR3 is CASSLGGREQYF. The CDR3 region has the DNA TGCGCCAGCAGCTTAGGAGGGCGCGAGCAGTACTTC.

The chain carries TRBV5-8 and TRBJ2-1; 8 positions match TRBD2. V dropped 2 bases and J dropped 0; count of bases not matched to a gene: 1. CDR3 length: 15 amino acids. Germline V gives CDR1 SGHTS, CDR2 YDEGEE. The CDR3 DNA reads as TGTGCCAGCAGCTTTAGCGGGGCCTCCTACAATGAGCAGTTCTTC. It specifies CASSFSGASYNEQFF. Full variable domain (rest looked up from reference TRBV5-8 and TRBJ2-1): EAGVTQSPTHLIKTRGQQATLRCSPISGHTSVYWYQQALGLGLQFLLWYDEGEERNRGNFPPRFSGRQFPNYSSELNVNALELEDSALYLCASSFSGASYNEQFFGPGTRLTVL.

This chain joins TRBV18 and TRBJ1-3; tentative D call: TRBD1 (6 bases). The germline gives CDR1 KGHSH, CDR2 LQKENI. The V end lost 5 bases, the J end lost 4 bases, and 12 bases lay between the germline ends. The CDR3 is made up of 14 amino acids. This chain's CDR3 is CASSSVDRGNTIYF. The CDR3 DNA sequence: TGTGCCAGCTCATCTGTCGACAGGGGAAACACCATATATTTT.

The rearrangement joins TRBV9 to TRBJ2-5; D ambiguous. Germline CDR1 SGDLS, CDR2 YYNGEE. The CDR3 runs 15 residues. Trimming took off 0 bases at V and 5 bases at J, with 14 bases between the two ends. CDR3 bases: TGTGCCAGCAGCGTAGGGTATACCCCGGTGGAGACCCAGTACTTC. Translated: CASSVGYTPVETQYF.

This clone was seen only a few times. CDR3 loop: CSASQGPRTQYF. CDR3 DNA sequence: TGCAGTGCAAGTCAGGGGCCCCGTACGCAGTATTTT. The chain employs TRBV20-1 and TRBJ2-3, with D possibly matching TRBD1 (6 bases). The germline CDR1 and CDR2 sequences are DFQATT and SNEGSKA (reference sequence). V dropped 6 bases and J dropped 8 bases, with 15 bases sitting between them. The CDR3 spans 12 residues.

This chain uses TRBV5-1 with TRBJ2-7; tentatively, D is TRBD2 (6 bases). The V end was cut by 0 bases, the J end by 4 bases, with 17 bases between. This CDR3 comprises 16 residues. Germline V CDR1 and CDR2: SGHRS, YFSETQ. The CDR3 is CASSLALPGASYEQYF. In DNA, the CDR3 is TGCGCCAGCAGCTTGGCTCTACCGGGAGCGTCGTACGAGCAGTACTTC. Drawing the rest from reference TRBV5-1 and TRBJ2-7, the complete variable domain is KAGVTQTPRYLIKTRGQQVTLSCSPISGHRSVSWYQQTPGQGLQFLFEYFSETQRNKGNFPGRFSGRQFSNSRSEMNVSTLELGDSALYLCASSLALPGASYEQYFGPGTRLTVT.

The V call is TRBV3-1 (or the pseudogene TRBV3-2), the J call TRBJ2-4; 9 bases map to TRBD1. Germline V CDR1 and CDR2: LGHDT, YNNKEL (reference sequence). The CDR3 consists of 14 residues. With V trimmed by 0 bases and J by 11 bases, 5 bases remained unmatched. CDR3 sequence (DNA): TGTGCCAGCAGCCAAGATAAGGGACAGGGAGTTCAGTACTTC. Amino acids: CASSQDKGQGVQYF.

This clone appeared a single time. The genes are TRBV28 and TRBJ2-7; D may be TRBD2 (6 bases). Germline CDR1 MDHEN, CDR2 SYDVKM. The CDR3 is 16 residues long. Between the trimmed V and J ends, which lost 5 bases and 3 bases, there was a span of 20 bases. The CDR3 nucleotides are TGTGCCAGCAGTCCTAGACGCGGGGACGGACTCTACGAGCAGTACTTC. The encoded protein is CASSPRRGDGLYEQYF.

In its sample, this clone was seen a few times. CDR3: CASSPGDLGTEAFF. The CDR3 DNA reads TGTGCCAGCTCACCGGGGGACTTGGGCACTGAAGCTTTCTTT. The rearrangement uses TRBV18 and TRBJ1-1, with a possible D match to TRBD1 (5 bases). This CDR3 has 14 residues. Germline V gene sequence: CDR1 KGHSH, CDR2 LQKENI. V was trimmed by 3 bases and J by 4 bases, leaving 12 bases between them.

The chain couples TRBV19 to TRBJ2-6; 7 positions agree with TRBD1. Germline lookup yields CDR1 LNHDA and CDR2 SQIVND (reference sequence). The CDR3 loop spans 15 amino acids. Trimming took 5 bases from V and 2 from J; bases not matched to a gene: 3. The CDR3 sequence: CASSERGPGANVLTF. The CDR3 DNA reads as TGTGCCAGTAGTGAGAGGGGGCCTGGGGCCAACGTCCTGACTTTC.

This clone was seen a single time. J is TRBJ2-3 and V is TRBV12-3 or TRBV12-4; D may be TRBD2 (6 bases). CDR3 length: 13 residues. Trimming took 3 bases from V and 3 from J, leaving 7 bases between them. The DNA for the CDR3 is TGTGCCAGCAGTTTCCGGGGGACAGATACGCAGTATTTT. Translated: CASSFRGTDTQYF.

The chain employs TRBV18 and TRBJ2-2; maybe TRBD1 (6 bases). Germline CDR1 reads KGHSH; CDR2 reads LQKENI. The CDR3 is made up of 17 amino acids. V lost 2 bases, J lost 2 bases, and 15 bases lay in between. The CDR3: CASSPSRQDKNTGELFF. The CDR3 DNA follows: TGTGCCAGCTCACCATCCAGACAGGACAAAAACACCGGGGAGCTGTTTTTT.

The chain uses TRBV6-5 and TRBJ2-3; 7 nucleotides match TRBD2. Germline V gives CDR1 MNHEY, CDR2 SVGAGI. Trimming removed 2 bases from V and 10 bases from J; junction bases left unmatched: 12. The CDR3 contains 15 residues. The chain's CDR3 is CASSYLGGDLGAQYF. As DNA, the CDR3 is TGTGCCAGCAGTTACCTGGGGGGGGACCTTGGTGCGCAGTATTTT.

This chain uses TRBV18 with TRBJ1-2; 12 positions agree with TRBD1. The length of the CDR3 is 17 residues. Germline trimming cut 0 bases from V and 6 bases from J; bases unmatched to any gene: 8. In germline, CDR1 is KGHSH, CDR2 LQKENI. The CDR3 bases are TGTGCCAGCTCACCACCGGGACAGGGGGCGAGTGAGGATGGCTACACCTTC. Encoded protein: CASSPPGQGASEDGYTF.

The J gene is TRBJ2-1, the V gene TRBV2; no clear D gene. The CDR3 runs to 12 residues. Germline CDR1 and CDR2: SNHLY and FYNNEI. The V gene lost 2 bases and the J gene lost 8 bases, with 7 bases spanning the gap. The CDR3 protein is CASSEWPDEQFF. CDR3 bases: TGTGCCAGCAGTGAATGGCCAGATGAGCAGTTCTTC.

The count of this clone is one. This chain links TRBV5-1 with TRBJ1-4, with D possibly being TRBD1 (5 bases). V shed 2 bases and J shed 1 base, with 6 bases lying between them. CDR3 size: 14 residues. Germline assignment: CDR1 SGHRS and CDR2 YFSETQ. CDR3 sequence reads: CASSFQGTNEKLFF. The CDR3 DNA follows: TGCGCCAGCAGCTTTCAGGGAACTAATGAAAAACTGTTTTTT.

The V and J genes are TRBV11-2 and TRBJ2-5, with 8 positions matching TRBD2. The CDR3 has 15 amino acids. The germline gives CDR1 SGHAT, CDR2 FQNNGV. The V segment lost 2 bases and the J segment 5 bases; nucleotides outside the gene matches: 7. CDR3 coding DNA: TGTGCCAGCAGCTTAAATCGGGGGGGCGGCGAGACCCAGTACTTC. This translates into CASSLNRGGGETQYF.

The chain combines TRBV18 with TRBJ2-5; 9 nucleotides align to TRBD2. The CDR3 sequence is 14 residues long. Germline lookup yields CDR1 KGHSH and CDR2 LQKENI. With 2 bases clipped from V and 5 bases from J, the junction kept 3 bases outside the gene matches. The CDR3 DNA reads TGTGCCAGCTCACCAGCTAGCGGGGTGGAGACCCAGTACTTC. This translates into CASSPASGVETQYF.

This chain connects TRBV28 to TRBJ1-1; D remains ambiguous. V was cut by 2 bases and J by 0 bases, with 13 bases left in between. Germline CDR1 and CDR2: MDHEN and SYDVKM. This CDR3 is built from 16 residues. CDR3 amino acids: CASSLPQLSMNTEAFF. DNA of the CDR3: TGTGCCAGCAGTTTACCCCAACTGTCAATGAACACTGAAGCTTTCTTT.

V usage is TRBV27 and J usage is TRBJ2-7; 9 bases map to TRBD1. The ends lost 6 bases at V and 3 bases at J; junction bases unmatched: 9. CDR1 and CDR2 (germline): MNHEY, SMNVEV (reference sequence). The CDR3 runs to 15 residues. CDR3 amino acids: CASRKSGTGIYEQYF. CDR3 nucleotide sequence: TGTGCCAGCAGGAAAAGCGGGACAGGGATCTACGAGCAGTACTTC.

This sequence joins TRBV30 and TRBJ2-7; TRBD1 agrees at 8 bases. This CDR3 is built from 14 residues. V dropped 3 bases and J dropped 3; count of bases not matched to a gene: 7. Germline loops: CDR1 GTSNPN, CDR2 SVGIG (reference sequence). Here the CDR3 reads CAWSPGTGLYEQYF. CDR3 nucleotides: TGTGCCTGGAGCCCCGGGACAGGTCTCTACGAGCAGTACTTC.

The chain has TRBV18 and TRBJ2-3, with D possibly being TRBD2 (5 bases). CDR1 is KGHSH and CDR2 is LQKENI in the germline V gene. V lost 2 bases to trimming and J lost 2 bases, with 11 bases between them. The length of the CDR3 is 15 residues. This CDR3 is CASSPTAGNTDTQYF. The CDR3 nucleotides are TGTGCCAGCTCACCAACCGCCGGGAACACAGATACGCAGTATTTT.

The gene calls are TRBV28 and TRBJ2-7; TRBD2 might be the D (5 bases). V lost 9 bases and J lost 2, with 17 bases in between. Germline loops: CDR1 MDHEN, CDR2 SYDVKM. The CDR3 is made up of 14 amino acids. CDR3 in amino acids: CASSSGIEAYEQYF. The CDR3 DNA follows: TGTGCCAGTTCCTCCGGGATTGAAGCCTACGAGCAGTACTTC.

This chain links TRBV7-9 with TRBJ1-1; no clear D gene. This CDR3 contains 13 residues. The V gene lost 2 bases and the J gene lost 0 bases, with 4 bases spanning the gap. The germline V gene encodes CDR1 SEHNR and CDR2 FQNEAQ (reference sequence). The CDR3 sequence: CASSLTVNTEAFF. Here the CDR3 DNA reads TGTGCCAGCAGCTTAACAGTGAACACTGAAGCTTTCTTT.

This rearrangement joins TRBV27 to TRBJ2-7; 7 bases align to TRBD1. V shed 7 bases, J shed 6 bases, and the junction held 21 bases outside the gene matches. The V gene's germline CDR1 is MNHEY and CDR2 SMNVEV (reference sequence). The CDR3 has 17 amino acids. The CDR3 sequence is CASIKDRYPRGVGEQYF. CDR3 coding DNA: TGTGCCAGCATCAAGGACAGGTATCCCAGGGGAGTCGGCGAGCAGTACTTC.